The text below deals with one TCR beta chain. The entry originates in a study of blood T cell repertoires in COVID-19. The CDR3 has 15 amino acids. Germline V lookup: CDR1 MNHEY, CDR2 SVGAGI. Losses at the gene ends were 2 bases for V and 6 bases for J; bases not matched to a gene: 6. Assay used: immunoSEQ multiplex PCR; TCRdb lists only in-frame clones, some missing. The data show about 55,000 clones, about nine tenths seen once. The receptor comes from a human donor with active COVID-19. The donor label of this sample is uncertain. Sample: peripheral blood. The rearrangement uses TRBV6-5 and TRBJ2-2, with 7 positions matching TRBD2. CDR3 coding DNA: TGTGCCAGCAGTTACGGTTTTAGCGGGTCCGGGGAGCTGTTTTTT. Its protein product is CASSYGFSGSGELFF.